This record looks at one T cell receptor (beta chain) sequence and its context. These data originate in a study of blood T cell repertoires in COVID-19. Overall study: Samples taken during acute and convalescent COVID-19 were collected in the United States, Italy and Spain.

With 3 bases removed from V and 3 bases from J, the gap between germline ends came to 18 bases. Looked up from germline, CDR1 is SGHDT and CDR2 is YYEEEE. This CDR3 comprises 16 residues. In the original analysis: Nucleated cell number was recorded as an estimate derived from reference gene primer amplification. Repertoires were generated with immunoSEQ multiplex PCR, while TCRdb's copy carries only in-frame clones and drops some. For V, J and clone size, that table is used; D and trimming come from the DNA. The sample lists 500,000 or so clones; approximately 90% were seen once. The source material was PBMCs or T cells enriched from blood (not recorded which). The gene calls are TRBV5-6 and TRBJ1-2; D perhaps matches TRBD1 (5 bases). This TCR came from a woman younger than 35 who had recovered from COVID-19. CDR3 sequence reads: CASSWDLPGDHYGYTF. The CDR3 nucleotides read TGTGCCAGCAGCTGGGACCTCCCGGGGGATCACTATGGCTACACCTTC.